This TCR beta chain was identified during a study of cytomegalovirus exposure and HLA in healthy donors. Study outcomes and limitations: 150 or so TCR beta chains were listed as cytomegalovirus-associated. Researchers reported in a later analysis that a missense DCLRE1C variant was tied to TCR beta V- and J-gene trimming. A later analysis showed HLA-associated TCR beta chains outstripping equally common others in clonal expansion. What a later analysis reportedly showed was that an Asian-associated ancestry cluster had fewer N-insertions than the roughly 720-donor mean.

In the PCR, 60 Vbeta and 13 Jbeta primers were used. Using immunoSEQ multiplex PCR, the repertoire was profiled, and TCRdb retains in-frame clones only, with some absent. This repertoire shows 60,000 to 90,000 clones, 55% to 80% found once; its top ten account for about 7.6%. Germline CDR1 and CDR2: LNHNV and YYDKDF (reference sequence). CDR3 length equals 17 residues. The ends were cut back, 0 bases at V and 8 bases at J, with 19 bases in the middle. Details on this clone: As yet, its antigen is unknown.

Source material: PBMCs. This chain connects TRBV15 to TRBJ1-4, with unresolved D. The receptor was derived from a man aged 40-50 years in good health and CMV-seropositive. In DNA, the CDR3 is TGTGCCACCAGCAGAGACCCCACATACTCCCAGGTCGAAAAACTGTTTTTT. This gives the protein CATSRDPTYSQVEKLFF. The variable domain in full, with the rest retrieved from reference TRBV15 and TRBJ1-4, is DAMVIQNPRYQVTQFGKPVTLSCSQTLNHNVMYWYQQKSSQAPKLLFHYYDKDFNNEADTPDNFQSRRPNTSFCFLDIRSPGLGDTAMYLCATSRDPTYSQVEKLFFGSGTQLSVL.